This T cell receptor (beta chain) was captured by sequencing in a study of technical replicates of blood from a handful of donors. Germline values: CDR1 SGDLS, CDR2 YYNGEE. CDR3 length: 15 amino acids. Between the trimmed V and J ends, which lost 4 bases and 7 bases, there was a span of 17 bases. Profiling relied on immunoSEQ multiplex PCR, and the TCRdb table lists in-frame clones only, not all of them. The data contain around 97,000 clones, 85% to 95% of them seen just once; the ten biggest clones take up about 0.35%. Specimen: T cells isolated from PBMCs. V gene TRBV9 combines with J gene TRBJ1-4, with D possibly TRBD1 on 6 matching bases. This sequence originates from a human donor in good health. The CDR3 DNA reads TGTGCCAGCAGCTCACCAGGGGTCGATGCTGAAAAACTGTTTTTT. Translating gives CASSSPGVDAEKLFF. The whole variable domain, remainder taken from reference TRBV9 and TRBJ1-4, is DSGVTQTPKHLITATGQRVTLRCSPRSGDLSVYWYQQSLDQGLQFLIQYYNGEERAKGNILERFSAQQFPDLHSELNLSSLELGDSALYFCASSSPGVDAEKLFFGSGTQLSVL.